This TCR beta chain stems from a study of blood T cells in healthy people across ages. Whole-study context: Template switching recovered approximately one barcoded beta molecule for every two T cells. Overall study results and limits: Getting older went along with TCR beta diversity per million T cells dropping roughly linearly. Without sorted subsets, naive and antigen-experienced compartments could not be conclusively compared.

The CDR3 length is 13 residues. For the second PCR, which ran for 7 to 11 cycles, a sample-barcoded 5' primer and a J-beta primer mix were used. Tagging of each cDNA molecule was performed by a template-switch adaptor with 12 random nucleotides. TCRdb processed the 5' RACE reads anew with MiXCR; each CDR3 protein has one entry. The repertoire includes roughly 800,000 distinct CDR3 sequences, about 53% of them detected once, and about 38% sits in the top ten. This clonotype was detected only a few times. Its target is not known. This chain links TRBV21-1 with TRBJ2-7. TRBV21-1 is a known pseudogene. The sequence came from a man at least 80 years old in good health. The sample consisted of blood. The CDR3 DNA reads TGTGCCAGCAGCAAAAACTACGTATACGAGCAGTACTTC. The encoded protein is CASSKNYVYEQYF.